One sample yielded the 18 T cell receptor beta chains listed below, sequenced in a study of T-cell memory formation after mild COVID-19. TCRdb reprocessed the 5' RACE reads via MiXCR and lists one record per CDR3 protein. The sample has roughly 450,000 distinct CDR3 sequences; roughly 18% are singletons. The sample consisted of PBMCs or a T cell subset sorted from them (not recorded which). These receptors were collected from an adult woman who had mild COVID-19 (a few samples of this study predate the infection). Cell type and time point are not known.

The chain has TRBV10-3 and TRBJ2-7; tentatively, D is TRBD1 (6 bases). Trimming removed 2 bases from V and 0 bases from J, with 8 bases in between. The CDR3 consists of 14 residues. Germline CDR1 reads ENHRY; CDR2 reads SYGVKD. The CDR3 DNA follows: TGTGCCATCAGTGAGGACAGGAGCTCCTACGAGCAGTACTTC. This translates into CAISEDRSSYEQYF.

The chain employs TRBV19 and TRBJ2-7; perhaps TRBD1 as D (6 bases). The CDR3 loop spans 14 amino acids. V was pared by 4 bases and J by 3 bases, with 13 bases between. Germline V gene lookup returns CDR1 LNHDA and CDR2 SQIVND (reference sequence). CDR3 coding DNA: TGTGCCAGTAGTACCCCCGGGACAATCTACGAGCAGTACTTC. Encoded protein: CASSTPGTIYEQYF.

This clonotype has just a few counts. This chain joins TRBV30 and TRBJ2-3; D may correspond to TRBD1 or TRBD2 (5 bases each). Germline CDR1 is GTSNPN and CDR2 is SVGIG (reference sequence). The V end was cut by 2 bases, the J end by 14 bases, with 20 bases between. The CDR3 spans 13 residues. The CDR3 spells CAWSSTGPDTAYF. CDR3 coding DNA: TGTGCCTGGAGTTCAACGGGACCGGATACGGCGTATTTT.

Only a few counts were recorded for this clonotype. The chain recombines TRBV6-6 with TRBJ2-3; D might be TRBD2 (8 bases). Germline V CDR1 and CDR2: MNHNY, SVGAGI (reference sequence). Trimming took off 4 bases at V and 1 base at J, with 24 bases between the two ends. This CDR3 is 19 amino acids long. CDR3 sequence: CASSSGGTAGALRTDTQYF. The CDR3 nucleotides read TGTGCCAGCAGTTCCGGAGGGACAGCGGGGGCCCTTCGCACAGATACGCAGTATTTT.

This clonotype was recorded at least ten times. The chain combines TRBV4-3 with TRBJ1-5; D remains ambiguous. The V end lost 0 bases, the J end lost 1 base, and 7 bases lay between the germline ends. The CDR3 loop spans 15 amino acids. Germline loops: CDR1 LGHNA, CDR2 YSLEER. CDR3 in DNA: TGCGCCAGCAGCCAAGATCAGGAAAGCAATCAGCCCCAGCATTTT. Protein sequence: CASSQDQESNQPQHF.

The chain is built from TRBV19 and TRBJ2-1; the match to TRBD1 covers 7 bases. Germline V gene sequence: CDR1 LNHDA, CDR2 SQIVND (reference sequence). Germline trimming cut 7 bases from V and 3 bases from J; bases unmatched to any gene: 9. The CDR3 spans 15 residues. The DNA for the CDR3 is TGTGCCAGTACTGGCCGGGACAGCCTCTACAATGAGCAGTTCTTC. This translates into CASTGRDSLYNEQFF. Full variable domain (outside the CDR3, taken from reference TRBV19 and TRBJ2-1): DGGITQSPKYLFRKEGQNVTLSCEQNLNHDAMYWYRQDPGQGLRLIYYSQIVNDFQKGDIAEGYSVSREKKESFPLTVTSAQKNPTAFYLCASTGRDSLYNEQFFGPGTRLTVL.

This clonotype showed up just a few times. The DNA for the CDR3 is TGTGCCACCAGCAGCACTAGCGGCCCCTACGAGCAGTACTTC. Protein: CATSSTSGPYEQYF. The chain is built from TRBV15 and TRBJ2-7, with 8 bases matching TRBD2. Germline V gene lookup returns CDR1 LNHNV and CDR2 YYDKDF (reference sequence). The J segment lost 2 bases and the V segment lost 3 bases, leaving 3 bases of the junction unmatched. The CDR3 length is 14 residues.

The sample holds a few counts of this clonotype. This chain connects TRBV9 to TRBJ2-7; either TRBD1 or TRBD2 may fit D (5 bases each). The V gene's germline CDR1 is SGDLS and CDR2 YYNGEE. Trimming left V 1 base short and J 4 bases short, with 15 bases between. This CDR3 comprises 15 residues. The DNA for the CDR3 is TGTGCCAGCAGCGTAAACCCGCTGGGGGAGTACGAGCAGTACTTC. Translating it yields CASSVNPLGEYEQYF.

This sequence joins TRBV3-1 and TRBJ2-7; TRBD1 might be the D (6 bases). Per the germline V gene, CDR1 is LGHDT and CDR2 is YNNKEL (reference sequence). With 4 bases removed from V and 7 bases from J, the gap between germline ends came to 17 bases. The CDR3 has 14 residues. The CDR3 nucleotides read TGTGCCAGCAGCCGGAAGCAGGGGATCGGGGAGCAGTACTTC. As protein: CASSRKQGIGEQYF.

Here the CDR3 DNA reads TGTGCCAGCAGCCCCAGCGGGATACCCCATGGCTACACCTTC. Its protein is CASSPSGIPHGYTF. The genes are TRBV12-3 or TRBV12-4 and TRBJ1-2; D gene uncertain. This CDR3 has 14 residues. Trimming removed 6 bases from V and 6 bases from J, with 17 bases in between.

The chain has TRBV14 and TRBJ1-1; 11 bases map to TRBD1. Unmatched junction bases numbered 9, after V lost 7 bases and J lost 11 bases. Per the germline V gene, CDR1 is SGHDN and CDR2 is FVKESK. The CDR3 is 13 residues long. CDR3 amino acids: CASNPIRDRGAFF. CDR3 in DNA: TGTGCCAGCAACCCTATCCGGGACAGGGGGGCTTTCTTT. Complete variable domain (other parts from reference TRBV14 and TRBJ1-1): EAGVTQFPSHSVIEKGQTVTLRCDPISGHDNLYWYRRVMGKEIKFLLHFVKESKQDESGMPNNRFLAERTGGTYSTLKVQPAELEDSGVYFCASNPIRDRGAFFGQGTRLTVV.

J is TRBJ1-2 and V is TRBV6-2 or TRBV6-3; D not certain. Per germline, CDR1 MNHEY and CDR2 SVGEGT. CDR3 length: 13 residues. V lost 5 bases and J lost 7, with 14 bases in between. CDR3 amino acids: CASSSRGSLGYTF. CDR3 in DNA: TGTGCCAGCAGTAGCCGTGGTTCGCTTGGCTACACCTTC.

This clonotype was found a few times. The chain links TRBV12-3 or TRBV12-4 to TRBJ1-2; D unresolved. There are 14 residues in the CDR3. The V end was cut by 2 bases, the J end by 2 bases, with 9 bases between. CDR3 amino acids: CASSLMEGNYGYTF. The CDR3 DNA reads as TGTGCCAGCAGTTTAATGGAAGGGAACTATGGCTACACCTTC.

The V and J genes are TRBV7-9 and TRBJ2-4; 10 bases are shared with TRBD1. V trimming: 0 bases; J trimming: 5 bases; junction bases outside the gene matches: 1. The V gene's germline CDR1 is SEHNR and CDR2 FQNEAQ (reference sequence). The CDR3 sequence is 15 residues long. The CDR3 region is CASSLAGTGENIQYF. CDR3 nucleotides: TGTGCCAGCAGCTTAGCGGGGACAGGGGAAAACATTCAGTACTTC.

There are a few counts of this clonotype. V is TRBV7-9 and J is TRBJ2-3, with D possibly matching TRBD2 (5 bases). Trimming shortened V by 1 base and J by 7 bases, and 18 bases separated the two germline ends. Germline CDR1 and CDR2: SEHNR and FQNEAQ (reference sequence). The length of the CDR3 is 16 residues. This CDR3 reads CASSLEGRPTLHTQYF. CDR3 sequence (DNA): TGTGCCAGCAGCTTAGAAGGGAGACCGACCCTACATACGCAGTATTTT.

J is TRBJ2-3 and V is TRBV18, with 8 bases matching TRBD1. Germline values: CDR1 KGHSH, CDR2 LQKENI. Losses at the gene ends were 1 base for V and 6 bases for J; bases not matched to a gene: 3. This CDR3 region has 14 residues. The CDR3 loop reads CASSPQTGADTQYF. CDR3 DNA: TGTGCCAGCTCACCACAGACAGGGGCGGATACGCAGTATTTT. The full variable domain, its missing parts supplied by reference TRBV18 and TRBJ2-3, is NAGVMQNPRHLVRRRGQEARLRCSPMKGHSHVYWYRQLPEEGLKFMVYLQKENIIDESGMPKERFSAEFPKEGPSILRIQQVVRGDSAAYFCASSPQTGADTQYFGPGTRLTVL.

This rearrangement joins TRBV4-3 to TRBJ2-2; tentatively, D is TRBD1 (6 bases). V was clipped by 0 bases and J by 7 bases, with 12 bases between them. The CDR3 sequence is 15 residues long. Germline values: CDR1 LGHNA, CDR2 YSLEER. The CDR3 here is CASSQEATGYGELFF. The CDR3 DNA reads TGCGCCAGCAGCCAAGAAGCGACAGGTTACGGGGAGCTGTTTTTT.

The chain is built from TRBV19 and TRBJ1-5; possibly TRBD1 for D (5 bases). This CDR3 spans 14 amino acids. Trimming shortened V by 5 bases and J by 4 bases, and 12 bases separated the two germline ends. Germline V gene sequence: CDR1 LNHDA, CDR2 SQIVND (reference sequence). The CDR3 is CASSLGAANQPQHF. Written as DNA, the CDR3 is TGTGCCAGTAGTCTTGGGGCAGCAAATCAGCCCCAGCATTTT.